These T cell receptor beta chains were read from a single sample in a study of metastatic and nonmetastatic thyroid tumors. TCRdb redid the clone calls on the PCR reads using MiXCR. Of 25,000 to 35,000 clones in the sample, 15% to 20% were seen once. Sequencing used blood. All receptors derive from a female donor with papillary thyroid cancer or a benign thyroid nodule (not recorded which). Some clones in this sample may be carry-over from other donors' samples. CDR3s include the opening cysteine and the closing phenylalanine or tryptophan. A D gene is named only where the DNA matches it firmly. Only some rows state a clone size, as once, few, many or a class for expanded clones.

clone_size d_call j_call v_call cdr3_nt cdr3_aa
many . TRBJ1-2 TRBV2 TGTGCCAGCGGGGAGTATGGCTACACCTTC CASGEYGYTF
many . TRBJ1-2 TRBV6-2/TRBV6-3 TGTGCCAGCAGTCCAATCTTCCTGGGTAACTATGGCTACACCTTC CASSPIFLGNYGYTF
. . TRBJ2-7 TRBV6-1 TGTGCCAGCAGAGAGACCCCAACAGGGTCAGCCTACGAGCAGTACTTC CASRETPTGSAYEQYF
many . TRBJ1-2 TRBV5-6 TGTGCCAGCAGCTTACCCGACAGGAGGGGCTATGGCTACACCTTC CASSLPDRRGYGYTF
few . TRBJ2-2 TRBV28 TGTGCCAGCACTAATAGCATATCTGGGGAGCTGTTTTTT CASTNSISGELFF
many . TRBJ1-2 TRBV6-1 TGTGCCAGCAGTGGGGGACCAGGGGATGGCTACACCTTC CASSGGPGDGYTF
many . TRBJ2-7 TRBV11-2 TGTGCCAGCAGCTTAGAGTCGGGGGAAGGGTGGGACGAGCAGTACTTC CASSLESGEGWDEQYF
many . TRBJ1-6 TRBV4-2 TGTGCCAGCAGCCAAGGAGTTTGGGACTCCTATAATTCACCCCTCCACTTT CASSQGVWDSYNSPLHF
many . TRBJ2-5 TRBV6-1 TGTGCCAGCAGTGAAGGGATCTTTCCGGAGAGGGGTCAAGAGACCCAGTACTTC CASSEGIFPERGQETQYF
few . TRBJ2-2 TRBV7-2 TGTGCCAGCAGCTCAGGGCCCAGCGCCGGGGAGCTGTTTTTT CASSSGPSAGELFF
many . TRBJ1-1 TRBV20-1 TGCAGTGCTAGAAGGGGATTTGACACTGAAGCTTTCTTT CSARRGFDTEAFF
many TRBD2 TRBJ2-5 TRBV20-1 TGCAGTGCTAGAGATGTAGCGGGAGGGCGTCGAGAGACCCAGTACTTC CSARDVAGGRRETQYF
few TRBD1 TRBJ1-4 TRBV6-1 TGTGCCAGCAGTGAAGCGGGACAGCCGTATGAAAAACTGTTTTTT CASSEAGQPYEKLFF
many TRBD1 TRBJ2-6 TRBV4-2 TGTGCCAGCAGACATACCGGGACAGCCTCTGGGGCCAACGTCCTGACTTTC CASRHTGTASGANVLTF
few . TRBJ2-7 TRBV28 TGTGCCAGCAGTCGCCGTTACGAGCAGTACTTC CASSRRYEQYF
many TRBD2 TRBJ2-3 TRBV2 TGTGCCAGCAACCCCGCGACTAGCGGGGTAGATACGCAGTATTTT CASNPATSGVDTQYF
many . TRBJ2-3 TRBV6-5 TGTGCCAGCAGTTACTCGCCGGGGGGCCGAGGTAGTACGCAGTATTTT CASSYSPGGRGSTQYF
many . TRBJ1-2 TRBV6-1 TGTGCCAGCAGTCGGACAGAGAACTATGGCTACACCTTC CASSRTENYGYTF
medium-sized . TRBJ2-7 TRBV6-1 TGTGCCAGCACCTACGGGGGTCACGAGCAGTACTTC CASTYGGHEQYF
many . TRBJ2-5 TRBV4-2 TGTGCCAGCAGCCAAATCGAGACCCAGGAGACCCAGTACTTC CASSQIETQETQYF
many . TRBJ1-3 TRBV3-1 TGTGCCAGCAGCCAAGATCGCCGCCAAACTTCAAACACCATATATTTT CASSQDRRQTSNTIYF
many . TRBJ2-7 TRBV18 TGTGCCAGCTCAGACGCCTCCGGGGCCGGTGACGAGCAGTACTTC CASSDASGAGDEQYF
. TRBD2 TRBJ2-7 TRBV2 TGTGCCAGCAGTCGGGGACTAGCGGGGGTCTCCTACGAGCAGTACTTC CASSRGLAGVSYEQYF
many TRBD1 TRBJ1-5 TRBV4-1 TGCGCCAGCAGCCACGCCGGGACAGCGAACAATCAGCCCCAGCATTTT CASSHAGTANNQPQHF
many . TRBJ2-1 TRBV5-1 TGCGCCAGCAGCTACGCAGAGGGGGGGGCCTACAATGAGCAGTTCTTC CASSYAEGGAYNEQFF
many . TRBJ1-1 TRBV12-3/TRBV12-4 TGTGCCAGCAGAAACAGAGTAGGGGACACTGAAGCTTTCTTT CASRNRVGDTEAFF
many . TRBJ1-6 TRBV5-5 TGTGCCAGCAGCCCCCAGTGGGGGGCGGATATTTCACCCCTCCACTTT CASSPQWGADISPLHF
few . TRBJ1-5 TRBV2 TGTGCCAGCAGTCCAGAGGGACGGCAGCCCCAGCATTTT CASSPEGRQPQHF
. . TRBJ1-3 TRBV12-3/TRBV12-4 TGTGCCAGCACCGTGAACCAGGTGGGGCCGAGGGGAAACACCATATATTTT CASTVNQVGPRGNTIYF
many . TRBJ2-7 TRBV11-3 TGTGCCAGCAGCCGGACTATTGACGCAAACGAGCAGTACTTC CASSRTIDANEQYF
many TRBD2 TRBJ2-3 TRBV2 TGTGCCTCTCACGGGGGGTCGCTGGGCGCAGATACGCAGTATTTT CASHGGSLGADTQYF
. . TRBJ2-2 TRBV19 TGTGCCTGTAACCCGGCCCGGGCAGACACCGGGGAGCTGTTTTTT CACNPARADTGELFF
many TRBD1 TRBJ1-5 TRBV18 TGTGCCAGCTCACCAGACAGGGGGCTTCAGCCCCAGCATTTT CASSPDRGLQPQHF
many . TRBJ2-2 TRBV3-1 TGTGCCAGCAGCCGCCTTCAGGGTTCGGACACCGGGGAGCTGTTTTTT CASSRLQGSDTGELFF
many . TRBJ1-2 TRBV15 TGTGCCACCAGCAGAGATTTCGGACAGACCTATGGCTACACCTTC CATSRDFGQTYGYTF
. . TRBJ2-3 TRBV20-1 TGCGTAGGCTCCAGCACAGGTACGCAGTATTTT CVGSSTGTQYF
many . TRBJ2-7 TRBV4-1 TGCGCCAGCAGCCAACCGGACCCGAGTGTCTACGAGCAGTACTTC CASSQPDPSVYEQYF
few . TRBJ1-1 TRBV6-2/TRBV6-3 TGTGCCAGCAGCCGCCGGGCTAAGAACACTGAAGCTTTCTTT CASSRRAKNTEAFF
medium-sized TRBD2 TRBJ2-1 TRBV27 TGTGCCACCTCTAGAGCGGGAGGTCGGAATGAGCAGTTCTTC CATSRAGGRNEQFF
medium-sized TRBD2 TRBJ2-7 TRBV6-2/TRBV6-3 TGTGCCAGCAGTCCTGTCCCGCGCGGACTAGCCTCCTACGAGCAGTACTTC CASSPVPRGLASYEQYF
many . TRBJ2-1 TRBV15 TGTGCCACCAGCTCCGGCAGGAGCTCCTACAATGAGCAGTTCTTC CATSSGRSSYNEQFF
many . TRBJ2-2 TRBV6-4 TGTGCCAGCAGTGACAGGGACGGATACACCGGGGAGCTGTTTTTT CASSDRDGYTGELFF
. . TRBJ2-5 TRBV5-5 TGTGCCAGCAGCTTGGTATCCCTGGGGGCAGAGACCCAGTACTTC CASSLVSLGAETQYF
medium-sized . TRBJ1-1 TRBV6-1 TGTGCCAGCAGGGGTTGGGACACTGAAGCTTTCTTT CASRGWDTEAFF
many TRBD1 TRBJ1-2 TRBV11-1 TGTGCCAGCACGGGGACAGGCGCATATGGGAACTATGGCTACACCTTC CASTGTGAYGNYGYTF
. TRBD1 TRBJ1-2 TRBV4-1 TGCGCCAGCAGCCCCTTGACAGGGTATAACGGCTACACCTTC CASSPLTGYNGYTF